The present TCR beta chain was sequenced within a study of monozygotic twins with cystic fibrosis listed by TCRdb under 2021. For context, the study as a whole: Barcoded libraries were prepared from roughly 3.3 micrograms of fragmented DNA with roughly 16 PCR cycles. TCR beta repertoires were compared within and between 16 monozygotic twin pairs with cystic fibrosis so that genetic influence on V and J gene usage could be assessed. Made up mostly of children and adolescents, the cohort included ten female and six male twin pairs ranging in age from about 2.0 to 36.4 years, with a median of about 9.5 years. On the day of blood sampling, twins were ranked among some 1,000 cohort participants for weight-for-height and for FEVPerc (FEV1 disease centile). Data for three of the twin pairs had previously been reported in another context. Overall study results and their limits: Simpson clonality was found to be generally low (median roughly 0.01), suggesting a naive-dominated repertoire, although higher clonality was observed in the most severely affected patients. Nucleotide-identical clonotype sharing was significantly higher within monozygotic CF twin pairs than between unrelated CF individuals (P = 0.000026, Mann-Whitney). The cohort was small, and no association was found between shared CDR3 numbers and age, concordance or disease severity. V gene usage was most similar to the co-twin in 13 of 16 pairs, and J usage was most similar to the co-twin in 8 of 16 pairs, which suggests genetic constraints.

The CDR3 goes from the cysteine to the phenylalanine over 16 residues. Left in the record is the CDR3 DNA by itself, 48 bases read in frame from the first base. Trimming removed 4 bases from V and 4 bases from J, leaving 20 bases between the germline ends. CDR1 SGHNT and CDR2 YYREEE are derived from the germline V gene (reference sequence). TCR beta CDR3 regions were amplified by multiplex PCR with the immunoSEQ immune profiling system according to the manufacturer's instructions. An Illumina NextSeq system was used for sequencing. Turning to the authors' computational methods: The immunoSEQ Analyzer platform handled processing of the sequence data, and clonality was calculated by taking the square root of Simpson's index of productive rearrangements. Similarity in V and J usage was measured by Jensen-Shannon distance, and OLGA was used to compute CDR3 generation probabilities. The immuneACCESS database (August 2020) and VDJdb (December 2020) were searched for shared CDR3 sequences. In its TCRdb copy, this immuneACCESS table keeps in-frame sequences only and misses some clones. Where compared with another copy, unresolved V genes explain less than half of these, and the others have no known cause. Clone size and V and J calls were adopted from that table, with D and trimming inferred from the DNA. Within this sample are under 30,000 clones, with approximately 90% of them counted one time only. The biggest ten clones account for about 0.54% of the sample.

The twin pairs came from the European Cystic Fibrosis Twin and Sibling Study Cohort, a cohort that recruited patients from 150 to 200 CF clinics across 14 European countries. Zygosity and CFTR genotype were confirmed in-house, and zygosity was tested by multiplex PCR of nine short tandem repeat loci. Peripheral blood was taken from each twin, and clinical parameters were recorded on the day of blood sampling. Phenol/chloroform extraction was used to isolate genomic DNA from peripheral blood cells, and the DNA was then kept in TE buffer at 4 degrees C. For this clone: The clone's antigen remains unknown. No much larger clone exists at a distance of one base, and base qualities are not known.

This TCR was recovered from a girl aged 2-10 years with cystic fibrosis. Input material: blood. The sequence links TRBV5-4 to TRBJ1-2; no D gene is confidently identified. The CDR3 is CASSTATLFELYGYTF. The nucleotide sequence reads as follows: TGTGCCAGCAGCACCGCGACGTTGTTCGAACTCTATGGCTACACCTTC.